This record concerns one T cell receptor (beta chain) sequence. The target antigen is unknown. Germline CDR1 reads LNHNV; CDR2 reads YYDKDF (reference sequence). Trimming took 3 bases from V and 3 from J; bases not matched to a gene: 5. The CDR3 spans 16 residues. These data belong to a study of T cell responses to AZD1222 COVID-19 vaccine. The study, taken as a whole, reports: Dominant CD4 TCR responses targeted spike regions 160-218 and 743-854.

Some clones are missing from TCRdb's copy, which holds only in-frame ones; the method was immunoSEQ multiplex PCR. The sample has roughly 120,000 clones; 88% are singletons. This TCR derives from an adult in good health. Sequencing used peripheral blood, obtained on day 0 of AZD1222 vaccination. V is TRBV15 and J is TRBJ1-5; 10 nucleotides match TRBD1. The CDR3, as DNA: TGTGCCACCAGCAGTGGGGACAGGGGCTTCAATCAGCCCCAGCATTTT. Translating it yields CATSSGDRGFNQPQHF.